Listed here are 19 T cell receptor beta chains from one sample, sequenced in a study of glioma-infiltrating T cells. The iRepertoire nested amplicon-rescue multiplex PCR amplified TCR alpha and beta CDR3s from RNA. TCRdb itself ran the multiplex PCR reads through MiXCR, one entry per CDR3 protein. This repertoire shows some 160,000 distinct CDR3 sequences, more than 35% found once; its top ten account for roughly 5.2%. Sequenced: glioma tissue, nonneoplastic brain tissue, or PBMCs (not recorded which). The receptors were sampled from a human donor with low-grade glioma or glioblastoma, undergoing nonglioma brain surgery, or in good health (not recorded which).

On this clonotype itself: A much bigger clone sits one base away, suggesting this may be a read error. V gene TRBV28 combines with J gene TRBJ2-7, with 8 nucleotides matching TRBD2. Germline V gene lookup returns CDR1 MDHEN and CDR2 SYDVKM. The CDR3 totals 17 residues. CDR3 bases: TGTGCCAGCAGTTTTGTAACTAGCGGTCTCCCTTCCTACCAGCAGTACTTC. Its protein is CASSFVTSGLPSYQQYF.

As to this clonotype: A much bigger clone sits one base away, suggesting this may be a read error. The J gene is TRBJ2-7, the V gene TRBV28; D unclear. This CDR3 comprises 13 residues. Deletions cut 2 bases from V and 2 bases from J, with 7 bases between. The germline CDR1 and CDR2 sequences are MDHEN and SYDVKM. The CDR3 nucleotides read TGTGCCAGCAGTTTACAGAACCCCTACGAGCAGTACTTC. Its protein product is CASSLQNPYEQYF.

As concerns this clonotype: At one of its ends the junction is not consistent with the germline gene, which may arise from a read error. CDR3 loop: CGIRTGGYEQYF. In DNA form, the CDR3 reads TGTGGCATCAGGACAGGGGGTTACGAGCAGTACTTC. The chain uses TRBV10-3 and TRBJ2-7, with 10 bases identical to TRBD1. CDR3 length: 12 residues. Germline CDR1 is ENHRY and CDR2 is SYGVKD.

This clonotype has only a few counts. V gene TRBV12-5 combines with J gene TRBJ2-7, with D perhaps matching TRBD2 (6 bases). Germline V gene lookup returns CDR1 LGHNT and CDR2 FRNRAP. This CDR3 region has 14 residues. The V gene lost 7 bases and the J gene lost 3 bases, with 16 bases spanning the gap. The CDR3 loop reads CASAYLGGNYEQYF. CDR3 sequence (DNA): TGTGCTAGTGCCTATCTTGGAGGGAACTACGAGCAGTACTTC.

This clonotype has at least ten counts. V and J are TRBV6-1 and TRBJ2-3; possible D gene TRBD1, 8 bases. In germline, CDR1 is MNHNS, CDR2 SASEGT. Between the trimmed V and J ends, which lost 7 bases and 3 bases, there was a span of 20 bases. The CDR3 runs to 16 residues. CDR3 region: CASTTLQGGRTDTQYF. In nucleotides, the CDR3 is TGTGCCAGCACCACTTTACAGGGGGGGCGAACAGATACGCAGTATTTT.

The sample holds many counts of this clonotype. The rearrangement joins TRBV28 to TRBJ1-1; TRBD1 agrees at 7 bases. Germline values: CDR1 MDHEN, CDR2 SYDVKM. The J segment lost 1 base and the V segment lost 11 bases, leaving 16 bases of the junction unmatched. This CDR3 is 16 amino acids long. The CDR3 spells CALIEGAGDSNTEAFF. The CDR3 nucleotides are TGTGCCCTAATCGAGGGGGCAGGAGATTCGAACACTGAAGCTTTCTTT.

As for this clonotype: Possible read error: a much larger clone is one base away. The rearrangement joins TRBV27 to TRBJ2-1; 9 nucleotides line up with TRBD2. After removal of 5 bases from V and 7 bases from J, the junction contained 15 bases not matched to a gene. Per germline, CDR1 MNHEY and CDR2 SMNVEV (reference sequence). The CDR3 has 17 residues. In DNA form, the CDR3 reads TGTGCCAGCAGTGCAGAGACTAGCGGAACCCCAGAAAATGAGCAGTTCTTC. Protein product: CASSAETSGTPENEQFF.

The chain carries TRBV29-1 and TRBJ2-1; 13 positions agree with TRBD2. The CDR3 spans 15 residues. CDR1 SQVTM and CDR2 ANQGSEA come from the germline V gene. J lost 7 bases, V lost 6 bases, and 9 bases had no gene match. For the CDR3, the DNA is TGCAGCGTGGGAGACAGACTAGCGGGAGGAAATGAGCAGTTCTTC. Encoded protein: CSVGDRLAGGNEQFF.

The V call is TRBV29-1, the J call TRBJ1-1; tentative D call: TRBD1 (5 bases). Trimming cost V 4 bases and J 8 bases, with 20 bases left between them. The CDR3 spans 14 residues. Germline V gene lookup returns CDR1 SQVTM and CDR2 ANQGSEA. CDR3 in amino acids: CSVVFSDKPTEAFF. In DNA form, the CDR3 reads TGCAGCGTTGTATTTTCGGACAAACCCACGGAAGCTTTCTTT.

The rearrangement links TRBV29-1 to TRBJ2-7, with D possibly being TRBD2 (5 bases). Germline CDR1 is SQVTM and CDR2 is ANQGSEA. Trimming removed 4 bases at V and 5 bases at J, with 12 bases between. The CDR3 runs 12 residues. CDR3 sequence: CSVVLAGDEQYF. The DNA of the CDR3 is TGCAGCGTTGTTCTAGCTGGGGACGAGCAGTACTTC.

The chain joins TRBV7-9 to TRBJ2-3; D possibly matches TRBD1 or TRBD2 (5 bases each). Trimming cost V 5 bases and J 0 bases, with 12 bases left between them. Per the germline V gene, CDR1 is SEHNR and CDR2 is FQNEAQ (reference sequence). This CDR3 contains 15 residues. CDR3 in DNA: TGTGCCAGCAGCCATCGGGGCGTAAGCACAGATACGCAGTATTTT. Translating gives CASSHRGVSTDTQYF. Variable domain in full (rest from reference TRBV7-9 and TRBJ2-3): DTGVSQNPRHKITKRGQNVTFRCDPISEHNRLYWYRQTLGQGPEFLTYFQNEAQLEKSRLLSDRFSAERPKGSFSTLEIQRTEQGDSAMYLCASSHRGVSTDTQYFGPGTRLTVL.

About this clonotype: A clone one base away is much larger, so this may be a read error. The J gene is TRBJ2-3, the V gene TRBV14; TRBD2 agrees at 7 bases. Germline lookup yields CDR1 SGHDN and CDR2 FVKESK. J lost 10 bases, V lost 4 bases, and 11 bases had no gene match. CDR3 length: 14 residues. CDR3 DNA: TGTGCCAGCAGCCGGGGGGGTTATTGGGATGCGCAGTATTTT. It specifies CASSRGGYWDAQYF.

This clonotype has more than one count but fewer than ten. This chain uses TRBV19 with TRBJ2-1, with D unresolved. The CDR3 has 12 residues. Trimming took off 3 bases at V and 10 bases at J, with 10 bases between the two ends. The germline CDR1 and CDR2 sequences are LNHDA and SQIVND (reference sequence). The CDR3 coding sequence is TGTGCCAGTAGTATCCATGGCAGGGAGCAGTTCTTC. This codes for CASSIHGREQFF.

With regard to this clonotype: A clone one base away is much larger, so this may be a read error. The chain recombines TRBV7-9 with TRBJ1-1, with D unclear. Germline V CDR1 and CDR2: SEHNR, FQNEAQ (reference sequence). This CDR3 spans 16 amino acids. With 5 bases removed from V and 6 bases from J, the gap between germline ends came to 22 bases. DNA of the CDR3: TGTGCCAGCAGCGTGCAGAAGGTTTTAAAGATCCCTGAAGCTTTCTTT. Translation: CASSVQKVLKIPEAFF.

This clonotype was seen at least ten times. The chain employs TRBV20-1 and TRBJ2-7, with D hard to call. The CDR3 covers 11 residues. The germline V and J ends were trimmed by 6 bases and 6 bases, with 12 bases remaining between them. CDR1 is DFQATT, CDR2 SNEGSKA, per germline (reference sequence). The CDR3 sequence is CSAPDPTEQYF. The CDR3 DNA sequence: TGCAGTGCCCCCGATCCCACCGAGCAGTACTTC.

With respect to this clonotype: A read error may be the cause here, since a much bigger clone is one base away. The DNA for the CDR3 is TGCAGTGCCCCATCTAGCGGGACGATTGGCGTGCAGTACTTC. Its translation: CSAPSSGTIGVQYF. The chain links TRBV20-1 to TRBJ2-7; 9 bases map to TRBD2. This CDR3 contains 14 residues. The V and J ends lost 6 bases and 9 bases, in that order; junction bases with no gene match: 15. Germline V gives CDR1 DFQATT, CDR2 SNEGSKA (reference sequence).

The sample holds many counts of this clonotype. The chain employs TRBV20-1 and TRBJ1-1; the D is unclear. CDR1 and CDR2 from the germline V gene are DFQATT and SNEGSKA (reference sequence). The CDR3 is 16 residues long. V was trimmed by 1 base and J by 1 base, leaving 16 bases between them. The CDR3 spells CSARGGGRVPNTEAFF. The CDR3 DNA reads TGCAGTGCTAGAGGGGGAGGGCGGGTACCGAACACTGAAGCTTTCTTT.

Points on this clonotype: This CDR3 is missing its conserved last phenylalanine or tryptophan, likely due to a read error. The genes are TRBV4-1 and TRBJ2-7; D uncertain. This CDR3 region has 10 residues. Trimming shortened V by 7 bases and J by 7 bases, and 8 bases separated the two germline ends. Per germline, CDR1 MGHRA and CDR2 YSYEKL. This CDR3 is CASKSREQYL. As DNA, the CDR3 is TGCGCCAGCAAATCTCGGGAGCAGTACCTC.

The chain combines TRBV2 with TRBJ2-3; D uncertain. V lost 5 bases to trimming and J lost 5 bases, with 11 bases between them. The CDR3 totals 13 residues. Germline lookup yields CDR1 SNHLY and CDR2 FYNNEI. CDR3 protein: CASSTVVKDTQYF. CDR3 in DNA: TGTGCCAGCAGTACCGTGGTTAAAGATACGCAGTATTTT. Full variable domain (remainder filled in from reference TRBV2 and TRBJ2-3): EPEVTQTPSHQVTQMGQEVILRCVPISNHLYFYWYRQILGQKVEFLVSFYNNEISEKSEIFDDQFSVERPDGSNFTLKIRSTKLEDSAMYFCASSTVVKDTQYFGPGTRLTVL.